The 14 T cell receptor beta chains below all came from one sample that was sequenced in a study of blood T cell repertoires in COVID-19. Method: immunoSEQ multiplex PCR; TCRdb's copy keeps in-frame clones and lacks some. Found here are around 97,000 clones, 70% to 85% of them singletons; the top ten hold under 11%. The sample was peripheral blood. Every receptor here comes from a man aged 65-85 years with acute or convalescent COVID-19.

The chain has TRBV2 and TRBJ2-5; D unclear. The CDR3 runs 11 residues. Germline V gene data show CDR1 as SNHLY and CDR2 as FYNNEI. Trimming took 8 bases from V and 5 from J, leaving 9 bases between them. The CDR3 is CASQDSETQYF. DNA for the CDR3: TGTGCCAGCCAAGACTCGGAGACCCAGTACTTC.

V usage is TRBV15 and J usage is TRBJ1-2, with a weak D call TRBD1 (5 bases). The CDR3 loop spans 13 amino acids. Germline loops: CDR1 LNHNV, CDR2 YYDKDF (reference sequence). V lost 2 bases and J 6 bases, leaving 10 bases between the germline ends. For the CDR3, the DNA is TGTGCCACCAGCAGATCTAGGGGTGATGGCTACACCTTC. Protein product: CATSRSRGDGYTF.

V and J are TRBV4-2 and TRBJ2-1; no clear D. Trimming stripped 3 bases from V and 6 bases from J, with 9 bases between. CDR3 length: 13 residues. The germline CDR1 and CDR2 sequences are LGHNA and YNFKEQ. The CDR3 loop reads CASSHNSVNEQFF. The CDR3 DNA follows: TGTGCCAGCAGCCACAATAGTGTCAATGAGCAGTTCTTC.

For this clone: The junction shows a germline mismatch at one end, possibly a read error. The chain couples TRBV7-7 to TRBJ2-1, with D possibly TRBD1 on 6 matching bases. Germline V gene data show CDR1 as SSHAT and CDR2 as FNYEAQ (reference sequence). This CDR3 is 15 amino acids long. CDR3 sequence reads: CASSLGTNSYNEQFF. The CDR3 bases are TGTGCTAGCAGCTTGGGGACAAATTCCTACAATGAGCAGTTCTTC.

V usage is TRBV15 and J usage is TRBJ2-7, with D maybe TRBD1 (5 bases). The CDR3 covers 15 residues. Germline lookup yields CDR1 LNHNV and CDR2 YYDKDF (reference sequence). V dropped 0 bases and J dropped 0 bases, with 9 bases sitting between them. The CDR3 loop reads CATSRDRDSSYEQYF. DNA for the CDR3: TGTGCCACCAGCAGAGACCGCGACAGCTCCTACGAGCAGTACTTC.

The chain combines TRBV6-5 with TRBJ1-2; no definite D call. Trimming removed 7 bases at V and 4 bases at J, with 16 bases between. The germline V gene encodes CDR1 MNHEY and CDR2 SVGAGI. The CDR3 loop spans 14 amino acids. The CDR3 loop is CASTPMDGLYGYTF. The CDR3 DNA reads TGTGCCAGCACACCAATGGACGGACTCTATGGCTACACCTTC.

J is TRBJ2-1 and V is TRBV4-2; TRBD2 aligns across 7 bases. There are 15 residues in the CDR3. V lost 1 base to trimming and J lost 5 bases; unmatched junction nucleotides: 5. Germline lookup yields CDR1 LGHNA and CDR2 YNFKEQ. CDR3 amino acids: CASSQGVAGDNEQFF. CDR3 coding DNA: TGTGCCAGCAGCCAAGGGGTAGCGGGCGACAATGAGCAGTTCTTC.

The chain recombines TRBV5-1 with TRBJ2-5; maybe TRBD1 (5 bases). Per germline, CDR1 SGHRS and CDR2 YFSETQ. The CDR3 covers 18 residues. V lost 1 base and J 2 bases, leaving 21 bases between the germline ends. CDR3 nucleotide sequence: TGCGCCAGCAGCTTGAGGGCAGGGCTTTTCAACACACAAGAGACCCAGTACTTC. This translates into CASSLRAGLFNTQETQYF.

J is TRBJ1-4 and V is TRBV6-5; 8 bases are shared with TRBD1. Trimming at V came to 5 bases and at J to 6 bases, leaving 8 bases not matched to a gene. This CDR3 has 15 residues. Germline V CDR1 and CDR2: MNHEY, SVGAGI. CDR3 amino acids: CASSLTGGGDEKLFF. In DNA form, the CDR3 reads TGTGCCAGCAGTCTAACAGGGGGTGGGGATGAAAAACTGTTTTTT.

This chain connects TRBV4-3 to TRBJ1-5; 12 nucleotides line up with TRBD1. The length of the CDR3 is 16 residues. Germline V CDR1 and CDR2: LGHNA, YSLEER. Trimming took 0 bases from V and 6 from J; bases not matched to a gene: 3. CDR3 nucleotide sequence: TGCGCCAGCAGCCAAGACGGGACAGGGGGCACTCAGCCCCAGCATTTT. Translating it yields CASSQDGTGGTQPQHF.

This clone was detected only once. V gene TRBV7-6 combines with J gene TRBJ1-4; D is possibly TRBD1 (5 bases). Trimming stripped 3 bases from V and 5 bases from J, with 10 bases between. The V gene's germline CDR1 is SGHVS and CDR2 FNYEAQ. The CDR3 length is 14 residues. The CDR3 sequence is CASSLTETNEKLFF. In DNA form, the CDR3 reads TGTGCCAGCAGCTTGACAGAAACAAATGAAAAACTGTTTTTT.

CDR3 bases: TGTGCCTGGAGTTCAACCGGGACAGGGTGGGCCGGAGCCCTCCACTTT. This translates into CAWSSTGTGWAGALHF. The chain joins TRBV30 to TRBJ1-6; 9 bases are shared with TRBD1. This CDR3 is built from 16 residues. Looked up from germline, CDR1 is GTSNPN and CDR2 is SVGIG (reference sequence). V was clipped by 2 bases and J by 14 bases; unmatched bases: 16. The whole variable domain, remainder taken from reference TRBV30 and TRBJ1-6, is SQTIHQWPATLVQPVGSPLSLECTVEGTSNPNLYWYRQAAGRGLQLLFYSVGIGQISSEVPQNLSASRPQDRQFILSSKKLLLSDSGFYLCAWSSTGTGWAGALHFGNGTRLTVT.

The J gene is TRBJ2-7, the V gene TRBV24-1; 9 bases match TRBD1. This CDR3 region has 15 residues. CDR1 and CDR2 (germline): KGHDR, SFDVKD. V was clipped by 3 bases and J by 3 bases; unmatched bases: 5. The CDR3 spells CATSDRGQGNYEQYF. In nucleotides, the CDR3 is TGTGCCACCAGTGATCGGGGACAGGGAAACTACGAGCAGTACTTC.

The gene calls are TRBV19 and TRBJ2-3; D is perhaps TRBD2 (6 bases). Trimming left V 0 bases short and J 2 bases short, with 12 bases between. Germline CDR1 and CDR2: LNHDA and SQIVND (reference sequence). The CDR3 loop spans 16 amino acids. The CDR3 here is CASSIEVAEDTDTQYF. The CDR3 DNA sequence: TGTGCCAGTAGTATAGAGGTAGCGGAGGACACAGATACGCAGTATTTT.